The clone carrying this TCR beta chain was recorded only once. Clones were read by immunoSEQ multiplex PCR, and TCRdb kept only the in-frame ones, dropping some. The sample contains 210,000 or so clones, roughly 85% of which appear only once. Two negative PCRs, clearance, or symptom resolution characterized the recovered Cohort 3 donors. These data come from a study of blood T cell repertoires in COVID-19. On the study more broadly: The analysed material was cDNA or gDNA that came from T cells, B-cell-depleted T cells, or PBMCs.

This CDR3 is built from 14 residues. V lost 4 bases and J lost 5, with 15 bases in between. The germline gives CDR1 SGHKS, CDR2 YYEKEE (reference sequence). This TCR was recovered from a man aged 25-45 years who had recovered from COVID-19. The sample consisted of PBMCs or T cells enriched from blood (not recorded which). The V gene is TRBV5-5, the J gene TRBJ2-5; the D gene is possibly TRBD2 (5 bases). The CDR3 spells CASSLPRVGETQYF. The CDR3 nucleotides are TGTGCCAGCAGCCTTCCGCGGGTTGGGGAGACCCAGTACTTC.